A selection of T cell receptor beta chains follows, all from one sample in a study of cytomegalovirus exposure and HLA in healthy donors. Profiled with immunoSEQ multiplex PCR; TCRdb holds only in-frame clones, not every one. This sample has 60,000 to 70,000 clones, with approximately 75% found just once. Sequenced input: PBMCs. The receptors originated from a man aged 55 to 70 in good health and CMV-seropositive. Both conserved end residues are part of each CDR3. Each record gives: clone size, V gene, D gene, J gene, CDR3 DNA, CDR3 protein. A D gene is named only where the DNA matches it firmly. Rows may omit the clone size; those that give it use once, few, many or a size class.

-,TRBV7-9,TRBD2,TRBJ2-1,TGTTCCAGCAGCCCTGGACTAGCGGGTTTTTACGACAATGAGCAGTTCTTC,CSSSPGLAGFYDNEQFF
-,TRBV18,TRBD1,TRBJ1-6,TGTGCCAGCTCATCGACAGGGGGTAATTCACCCCTCCACTTT,CASSSTGGNSPLHF
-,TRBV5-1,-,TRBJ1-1,TGCGCCAGCAGCTTGCTCCAAGCCACTGAAGCTTTCTTT,CASSLLQATEAFF
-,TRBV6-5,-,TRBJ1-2,TGTGCCAGCAGTTATAGGAGGGGGGGCTATGGCTACACCTTC,CASSYRRGGYGYTF
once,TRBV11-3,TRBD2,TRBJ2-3,TGTGCCAGCAGCTTGGTCGCGGGAGGGAGCACAGATACGCAGTATTTT,CASSLVAGGSTDTQYF
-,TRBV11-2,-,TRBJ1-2,TGTGCCAGCAGCCCCGGAGGCTATGGCTACACCTTC,CASSPGGYGYTF
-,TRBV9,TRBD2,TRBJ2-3,TGTGCCAGCAGCACCTTTAGCGGGTTCAAAGATACGCAGTATTTT,CASSTFSGFKDTQYF
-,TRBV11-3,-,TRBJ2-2,TGTGCCAGCAGCTTACAGGGCACCGGGGAGCTGTTTTTT,CASSLQGTGELFF
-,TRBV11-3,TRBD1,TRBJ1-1,TGTGCCAGCAGCTTTATAGGGGGCCCGGAAGCTTTCTTT,CASSFIGGPEAFF
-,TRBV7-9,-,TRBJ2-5,TGTGCCAGCAGCCCTCGGCCCGGGGTCCAAGAGACCCAGTACTTC,CASSPRPGVQETQYF
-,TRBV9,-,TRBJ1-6,TGTGCCAGCAGCGTAGGGAGGGTGCAGAATTCACCCCTCCACTTT,CASSVGRVQNSPLHF
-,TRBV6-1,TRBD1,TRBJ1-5,TGTGCCAGCAGAGAGACAGGGGGTCGTAATCAGCCCCAGCATTTT,CASRETGGRNQPQHF
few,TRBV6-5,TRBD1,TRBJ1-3,TGTGCCAGCAGTTATACAGAAACAGGGGCTGGAAACACCATATATTTT,CASSYTETGAGNTIYF
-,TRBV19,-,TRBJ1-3,TGTGCCAGTAGTACAACCCGGGTCCGGGGCTCTGGAAACACCATATATTTT,CASSTTRVRGSGNTIYF
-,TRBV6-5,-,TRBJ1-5,TGTGCCAGCAGTTACGACAAGGGGTACAATCAGCCCCAGCATTTT,CASSYDKGYNQPQHF
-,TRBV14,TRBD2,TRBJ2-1,TGTGCCAGCAGCCAAGACTGGACTAGCGGGGTCGGGGAGCAGTTCTTC,CASSQDWTSGVGEQFF
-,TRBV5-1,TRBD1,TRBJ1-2,TGCGCCAGCAGCTTGTCCCAAACAGGGGGGGGCTACACCTTC,CASSLSQTGGGYTF
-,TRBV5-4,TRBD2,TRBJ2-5,TGTGCCAGCAGCTTGGTGGGGACTAGCGATGGGACCCAGTACTTC,CASSLVGTSDGTQYF
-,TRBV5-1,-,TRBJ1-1,TGCGCCAGCAGCTTGCAGGAGGCAAGGACTGAAGCTTTCTTT,CASSLQEARTEAFF
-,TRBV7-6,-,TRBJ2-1,TGTGCCAGCAGCTTAGGAGATGCCAATGAGCAGTTCTTC,CASSLGDANEQFF
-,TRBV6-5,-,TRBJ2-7,TGTGCCAGCAGTTACAGCCCCGCGACGAGGGAGCAGTACTTC,CASSYSPATREQYF
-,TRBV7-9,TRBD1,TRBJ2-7,TGTTCCAGCAGCTTCTCCCCCCGGGACAGGGGAGCCTCCTACGAGCAGTACTTC,CSSSFSPRDRGASYEQYF